This T cell receptor beta chain was sequenced for a study of blood T cells in healthy people across ages. Next came a second PCR, run for about 6 to 11 cycles, which used a sample-barcoded 5' primer along with a J-beta primer mix. TCRdb independently ran MiXCR on the 5' RACE reads; one entry per CDR3 protein. The sample yields fewer than 700,000 distinct CDR3 sequences, around two fifths seen once. The CDR3 totals 16 residues. Germline V gene data show CDR1 as SGHDT and CDR2 as YYEEEE. V was pared by 4 bases and J by 4 bases, with 11 bases of the junction left unmatched. The chain uses TRBV5-6 and TRBJ1-2; 9 positions agree with TRBD1. This receptor was taken from a man older than 75 in good health. Sample: blood. The CDR3 sequence is CASSPRTGQGLYGYTF. The CDR3 nucleotides read TGTGCCAGCAGCCCTCGTACCGGACAGGGGCTCTATGGCTACACCTTC.